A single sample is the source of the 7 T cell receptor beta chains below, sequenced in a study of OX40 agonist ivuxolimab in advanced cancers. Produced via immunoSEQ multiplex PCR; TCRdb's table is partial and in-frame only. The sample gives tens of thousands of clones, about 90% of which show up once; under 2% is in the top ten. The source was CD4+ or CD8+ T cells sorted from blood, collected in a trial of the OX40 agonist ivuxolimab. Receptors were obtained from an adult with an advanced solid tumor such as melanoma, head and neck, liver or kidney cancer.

The CDR3 nucleotides are TGTGCCAGCAGTGGACAGGTTGGAAACACCATATATTTT. Its translation: CASSGQVGNTIYF. This rearrangement joins TRBV2 to TRBJ1-3; D perhaps matches TRBD1 (6 bases). Germline assignment: CDR1 SNHLY and CDR2 FYNNEI. V was cut by 4 bases and J by 3 bases, with 7 bases left in between. The CDR3 loop spans 13 amino acids.

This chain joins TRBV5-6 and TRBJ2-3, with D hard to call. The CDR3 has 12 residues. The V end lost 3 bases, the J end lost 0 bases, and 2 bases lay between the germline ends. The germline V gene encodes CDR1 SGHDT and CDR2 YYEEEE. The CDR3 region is CASSSSTDTQYF. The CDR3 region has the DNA TGTGCCAGCAGCTCTAGCACAGATACGCAGTATTTT.

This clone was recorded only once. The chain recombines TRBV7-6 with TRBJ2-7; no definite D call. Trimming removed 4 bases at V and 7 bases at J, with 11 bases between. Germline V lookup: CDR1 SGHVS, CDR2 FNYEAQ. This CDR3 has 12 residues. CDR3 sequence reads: CASSSLSTEQYF. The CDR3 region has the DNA TGTGCCAGCAGCTCCCTCAGTACTGAGCAGTACTTC.

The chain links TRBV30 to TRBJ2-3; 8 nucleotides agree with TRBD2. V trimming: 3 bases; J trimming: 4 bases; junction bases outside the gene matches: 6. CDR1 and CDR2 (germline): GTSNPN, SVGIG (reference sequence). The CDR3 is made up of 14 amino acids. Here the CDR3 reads CAWSSGTRADTQYF. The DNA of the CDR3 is TGTGCCTGGAGCTCCGGGACTAGGGCAGATACGCAGTATTTT.

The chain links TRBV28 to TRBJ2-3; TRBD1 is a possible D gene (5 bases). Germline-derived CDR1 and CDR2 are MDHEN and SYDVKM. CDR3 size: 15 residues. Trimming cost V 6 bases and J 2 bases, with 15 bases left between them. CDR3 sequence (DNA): TGTGCCAGCAGGGGGCCGTCAATAAACACAGATACGCAGTATTTT. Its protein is CASRGPSINTDTQYF.

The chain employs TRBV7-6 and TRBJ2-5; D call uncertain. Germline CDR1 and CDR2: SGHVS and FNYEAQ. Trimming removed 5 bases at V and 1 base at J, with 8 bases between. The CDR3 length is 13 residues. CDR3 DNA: TGTGCCAGCAGCGCCCGGACCCAAGAGACCCAGTACTTC. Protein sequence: CASSARTQETQYF.

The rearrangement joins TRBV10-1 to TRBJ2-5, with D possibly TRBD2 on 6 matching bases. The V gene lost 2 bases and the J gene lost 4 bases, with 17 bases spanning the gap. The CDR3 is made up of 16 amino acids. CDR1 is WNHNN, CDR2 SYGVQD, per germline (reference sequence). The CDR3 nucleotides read TGCGCCAGCAGTGAGCCACTTAGGGAGGCTGGAGAGACCCAGTACTTC. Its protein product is CASSEPLREAGETQYF.